A selection of T cell receptor beta chains follows, all from one sample in a study of siplizumab effects on memory and regulatory T cells. Sequencing was performed with immunoSEQ multiplex PCR; in TCRdb, only in-frame clones are kept and a portion is missing. This table holds some 100,000 clones, roughly 92% found once. The specimen sequenced was Tregs sorted from blood. The receptors here all came from a human donor in good health. CDR3s include the opening cysteine and the closing phenylalanine or tryptophan. Fields, in order: J gene, V gene, clone size, D gene, CDR3 protein, CDR3 DNA. The D gene is left open where the match is weak. Clone size is shown for a subset of rows, as once, few, many or a class of expanded clone.

j_gene: TRBJ1-2
v_gene: TRBV28
abundance: once
d_gene: NA
CDR3aa: CASSLYSDYTF
CDR3nt: TGTGCCAGCAGTTTGTACAGCGACTACACCTTC

j_gene: TRBJ1-6
v_gene: TRBV28
abundance: NA
d_gene: NA
CDR3aa: CASSLAGVYNSPLHF
CDR3nt: TGTGCCAGCAGTTTAGCCGGCGTTTATAATTCACCCCTCCACTTT

j_gene: TRBJ1-1
v_gene: TRBV6-4
abundance: NA
d_gene: NA
CDR3aa: CASSDKPNTEAFF
CDR3nt: TGTGCCAGTTCGGACAAACCGAACACTGAAGCTTTCTTT

j_gene: TRBJ1-2
v_gene: TRBV9
abundance: NA
d_gene: TRBD1
CDR3aa: CASSPGQGNYGYTF
CDR3nt: TGTGCCAGCAGCCCAGGACAGGGGAACTATGGCTACACCTTC

j_gene: TRBJ2-1
v_gene: TRBV5-6
abundance: NA
d_gene: NA
CDR3aa: CASSFRSRLTYNEQFF
CDR3nt: TGTGCCAGCAGCTTTCGGTCGCGCCTAACCTACAATGAGCAGTTCTTC

j_gene: TRBJ1-1
v_gene: TRBV12-1
abundance: NA
d_gene: NA
CDR3aa: CASSLEGNTEAFF
CDR3nt: TGTGCCAGCAGCTTGGAGGGGAACACTGAAGCTTTCTTT

j_gene: TRBJ1-1
v_gene: TRBV5-4
abundance: NA
d_gene: NA
CDR3aa: CASSPGSGSRDTEAFF
CDR3nt: TGTGCCAGCAGCCCCGGATCTGGTTCAAGGGACACTGAAGCTTTCTTT

j_gene: TRBJ1-5
v_gene: TRBV28
abundance: NA
d_gene: NA
CDR3aa: CASSYNQPQHF
CDR3nt: TGTGCCAGCAGTTATAATCAGCCCCAGCATTTT

j_gene: TRBJ1-4
v_gene: TRBV28
abundance: NA
d_gene: NA
CDR3aa: CASSIPPGGTYF
CDR3nt: TGTGCCAGCAGTATCCCCCCGGGGGGGACCTATTTT

j_gene: TRBJ2-1
v_gene: TRBV5-1
abundance: NA
d_gene: NA
CDR3aa: CASRAGAGGEQFF
CDR3nt: TGCGCCAGCAGAGCCGGGGCCGGCGGTGAGCAGTTCTTC

j_gene: TRBJ2-3
v_gene: TRBV7-3
abundance: once
d_gene: TRBD2
CDR3aa: CASSVLGRRGTDTQYF
CDR3nt: TGTGCCAGCAGCGTTCTCGGGAGGCGCGGCACAGATACGCAGTATTTT

j_gene: TRBJ1-4
v_gene: TRBV27
abundance: NA
d_gene: NA
CDR3aa: CASSELQGVPNEKLFF
CDR3nt: TGTGCCAGCAGTGAATTACAGGGAGTCCCTAATGAAAAACTGTTTTTT

j_gene: TRBJ1-1
v_gene: TRBV7-9
abundance: NA
d_gene: NA
CDR3aa: CASSLGGFVPEAFF
CDR3nt: TGTGCCAGCAGCTTAGGTGGGTTTGTCCCTGAAGCTTTCTTT

j_gene: TRBJ2-2
v_gene: TRBV7-3
abundance: NA
d_gene: NA
CDR3aa: CASSPSHFGANTGELFF
CDR3nt: TGTGCCAGCAGCCCCTCCCACTTCGGGGCGAACACCGGGGAGCTGTTTTTT

j_gene: TRBJ1-1
v_gene: TRBV19
abundance: NA
d_gene: TRBD1
CDR3aa: CASSLGQLAEAFF
CDR3nt: TGTGCCAGTAGTTTGGGACAGTTGGCTGAAGCTTTCTTT

j_gene: TRBJ2-2
v_gene: TRBV25-1
abundance: NA
d_gene: NA
CDR3aa: CASSVTGRSGELFF
CDR3nt: TGTGCCAGCAGTGTTACAGGGAGATCCGGGGAGCTGTTTTTT

j_gene: TRBJ2-7
v_gene: TRBV6-6
abundance: once
d_gene: NA
CDR3aa: CASSLPPIYYEQYF
CDR3nt: TGTGCCAGCAGTTTACCGCCTATTTATTACGAGCAGTACTTC

j_gene: TRBJ1-1
v_gene: TRBV29-1
abundance: NA
d_gene: NA
CDR3aa: CSVKLNTEAFF
CDR3nt: TGCAGCGTTAAATTGAACACTGAAGCTTTCTTT

j_gene: TRBJ1-3
v_gene: TRBV7-8
abundance: NA
d_gene: NA
CDR3aa: CASSLLVARSGNTIYF
CDR3nt: TGTGCCAGCAGCTTATTAGTGGCCCGGTCTGGAAACACCATATATTTT

j_gene: TRBJ1-1
v_gene: TRBV27
abundance: NA
d_gene: NA
CDR3aa: CASSLFGRAEGAFF
CDR3nt: TGTGCCAGCAGTTTATTCGGCAGGGCGGAAGGAGCTTTCTTT

j_gene: TRBJ1-2
v_gene: TRBV5-6
abundance: once
d_gene: NA
CDR3aa: CASSLIGIRARGYTF
CDR3nt: TGTGCCAGCAGCTTGATTGGGATCCGAGCGCGTGGCTACACCTTC

j_gene: TRBJ1-3
v_gene: TRBV6-1
abundance: NA
d_gene: NA
CDR3aa: CASSQGISGNTIYF
CDR3nt: TGTGCCAGCAGTCAGGGTATCTCTGGAAACACCATATATTTT

j_gene: TRBJ2-7
v_gene: TRBV18
abundance: NA
d_gene: NA
CDR3aa: CASSPTGHTYEQYF
CDR3nt: TGTGCCAGCTCACCAACCGGACACACCTACGAGCAGTACTTC

j_gene: TRBJ1-1
v_gene: TRBV7-9
abundance: NA
d_gene: TRBD1
CDR3aa: CASRNPTGRGTEAFF
CDR3nt: TGTGCCAGCAGAAACCCGACAGGGCGTGGGACTGAAGCTTTCTTT

j_gene: TRBJ2-3
v_gene: TRBV6-1
abundance: NA
d_gene: NA
CDR3aa: CASSELWDTQYF
CDR3nt: TGTGCCAGCAGTGAACTGTGGGATACGCAGTATTTT

j_gene: TRBJ2-5
v_gene: TRBV2
abundance: once
d_gene: NA
CDR3aa: CASSGSASTQYF
CDR3nt: TGTGCCAGCAGTGGTTCGGCCTCGACCCAGTACTTC

j_gene: TRBJ2-5
v_gene: TRBV28
abundance: NA
d_gene: TRBD1
CDR3aa: CASSFRGTGVTQYF
CDR3nt: TGTGCCAGCAGTTTCCGAGGGACAGGCGTCACCCAGTACTTC

j_gene: TRBJ2-5
v_gene: TRBV2
abundance: NA
d_gene: TRBD2
CDR3aa: CASSETGGDGETQYF
CDR3nt: TGTGCCAGCAGTGAAACGGGAGGGGACGGGGAGACCCAGTACTTC

j_gene: TRBJ1-2
v_gene: TRBV6-5
abundance: NA
d_gene: NA
CDR3aa: CASSYSMPRRVYGYTF
CDR3nt: TGTGCCAGCAGTTACTCGATGCCCAGGCGAGTCTATGGCTACACCTTC

j_gene: TRBJ2-1
v_gene: TRBV29-1
abundance: NA
d_gene: NA
CDR3aa: CSTRERSGSSYNEQFF
CDR3nt: TGCAGCACGCGGGAAAGAAGCGGGTCCTCCTACAATGAGCAGTTCTTC